This T cell receptor beta chain is drawn from a study of blood T cell repertoires in COVID-19. Study-wide context: The analysed material was cDNA or gDNA that came from T cells, B-cell-depleted T cells, or PBMCs.

This CDR3 has 15 residues. Trimming took 6 bases from V and 2 from J, leaving 18 bases between them. Patients at the Seattle site were enrolled during active infection and followed longitudinally. Profiling relied on immunoSEQ multiplex PCR, and the TCRdb table lists in-frame clones only, not all of them. Here the sample spans about 280,000 clones, roughly 86% being singletons. The chain joins TRBV5-3 to TRBJ2-7; the D gene is possibly TRBD2 (6 bases). TRBV5-3 is an ORF, and what it does is uncertain. Sequencing input: peripheral blood. This TCR was recovered from a woman aged 30 to 39 with COVID-19, enrolled during active disease. For the CDR3, the DNA is TGTGCCAGAACCTCCGGGGGATCAGAGACCTACGAGCAGTACTTC. Translated: CARTSGGSETYEQYF.